This T cell receptor beta chain is from a study of cytotoxic CD8 clonotypes in ibrutinib-treated CLL. Overall study context: Within the patient group, approximately 10 were relapsed/refractory and over 14 treatment-naive, and some 17 were IGHV unmutated. Response sampling took place at median 12 months of treatment, range 6 to 36. Overall, 24 responses were partial and 2 complete; following median 68 months, about 15 patients stayed remitted and some 12 progressed. General study points: Higher clonality was seen at ibrutinib response and a return toward baseline at progression.

Method: immunoSEQ multiplex PCR; TCRdb's copy keeps in-frame clones and lacks some. Of over 140,000 clones listed, over 75% are singletons. Regarding this clone: Its antigen is undetermined.

CDR1 and CDR2 from the germline V gene are SEHNR and FQNEAQ (reference sequence). Deletions cut 3 bases from V and 6 bases from J, with 17 bases between. CDR3 length: 15 residues. V and J are TRBV7-9 and TRBJ1-2, with D uncertain. This clonotype originated in a human donor with chronic lymphocytic leukemia. The source was PBMCs, collected after 36 months of ibrutinib treatment. CDR3 nucleotide sequence: TGTGCCAGCAGCTTCGTTCTCGGAGGGCCCGATGGCTACACCTTC. This sequence encodes CASSFVLGGPDGYTF.